These 28 T cell receptor beta chains originate from one sample sequenced in a study of resident and recirculating memory T cells in vitiligo. TCRdb's copy holds only in-frame clones and misses some; the assay was immunoSEQ multiplex PCR. The sample yields roughly 80,000 clones, 92% seen once. The sequenced material came from blood. The receptor source for this set is a male donor with vitiligo.

The DNA for the CDR3 is TGCAGCTACTCCCCTACCGGGGAGCTGTTTTTT. Translation gives CSYSPTGELFF. The V call is TRBV29-1, the J call TRBJ2-2; D is ambiguous. Germline-derived CDR1 and CDR2 are SQVTM and ANQGSEA. The V end lost 8 bases, the J end lost 5 bases, and 9 bases lay between the germline ends. This CDR3 comprises 11 residues.

The V gene is TRBV7-2, the J gene TRBJ2-3; 9 bases map to TRBD2. The CDR3 loop spans 16 amino acids. With V trimmed by 6 bases and J by 5 bases, 12 bases remained unmatched. The germline V gene has CDR1 SGHTA and CDR2 FQGNSA. CDR3 in DNA: TGTGCCAGCAGTTCCAGAACGCGGGAGGGCGGAGATACGCAGTATTTT. This translates into CASSSRTREGGDTQYF.

This clone appeared a single time. This chain links TRBV13 with TRBJ2-7; tentative D call: TRBD1 (6 bases). CDR1 is PRHDT, CDR2 FYEKMQ, per germline (reference sequence). This CDR3 is 14 amino acids long. V gave up 4 bases and J gave up 9 bases, with 19 bases separating them. This chain's CDR3 is CASSSGKLGHGQYF. Written as DNA, the CDR3 is TGTGCCAGCAGCTCGGGAAAACTGGGACACGGGCAGTACTTC.

This clone was detected a few times. The chain joins TRBV14 to TRBJ2-7, with 7 bases that match TRBD2. CDR3 size: 15 residues. V was clipped by 1 base and J by 3 bases; unmatched bases: 6. The germline V gene encodes CDR1 SGHDN and CDR2 FVKESK. The CDR3 DNA reads as TGTGCCAGCAGCCAAGGGCTAGCGGTCCTCTACGAGCAGTACTTC. Translation gives CASSQGLAVLYEQYF.

The V and J genes are TRBV4-1 and TRBJ2-3, with 9 bases aligning to TRBD2. CDR1 is MGHRA, CDR2 YSYEKL, per germline. This CDR3 has 17 amino acids. J was trimmed by 2 bases and V by 1 base; bases with no gene match: 7. CDR3 coding DNA: TGCGCCAGCAGCCAAGGCTCGGCGGGAGGGCCCACAGATACGCAGTATTTT. Its protein is CASSQGSAGGPTDTQYF.

The chain has TRBV27 and TRBJ2-7; 7 bases map to TRBD1. CDR1 is MNHEY and CDR2 is SMNVEV in the germline V gene (reference sequence). This CDR3 contains 15 residues. J lost 3 bases, V lost 2 bases, and 7 bases had no gene match. The DNA for the CDR3 is TGTGCCAGCAGTTTACGGGACAGACCAGGCTACGAGCAGTACTTC. Translation gives CASSLRDRPGYEQYF.

V is TRBV6-6 and J is TRBJ2-2; 7 bases map to TRBD2. The germline gives CDR1 MNHNY, CDR2 SVGAGI (reference sequence). The length of the CDR3 is 16 residues. The V segment lost 6 bases and the J segment 1 base; nucleotides outside the gene matches: 8. Written as DNA, the CDR3 is TGTGCCAGCAGGGATACTAGCGCGGGGAACACCGGGGAGCTGTTTTTT. Protein product: CASRDTSAGNTGELFF.

This clone was counted once. The gene calls are TRBV9 and TRBJ2-3; D not resolved. The CDR3 is made up of 13 amino acids. Germline CDR1 is SGDLS and CDR2 is YYNGEE. The V gene lost 1 base and the J gene lost 2 bases, with 5 bases spanning the gap. CDR3 coding DNA: TGTGCCAGCAGCGTATCGTTCACAGATACGCAGTATTTT. Its translation is CASSVSFTDTQYF.

V usage is TRBV5-1 and J usage is TRBJ2-4, with D uncertain. Per the germline V gene, CDR1 is SGHRS and CDR2 is YFSETQ. The CDR3 runs to 14 residues. V was cut by 0 bases and J by 5 bases, with 9 bases left in between. The CDR3 loop reads CASSLGGLQNIQYF. As DNA, the CDR3 is TGCGCCAGCAGCTTGGGCGGTCTTCAAAACATTCAGTACTTC.

This rearrangement joins TRBV2 to TRBJ2-7, with 7 bases identical to TRBD2. CDR3 size: 15 residues. Germline V gives CDR1 SNHLY, CDR2 FYNNEI. The V gene end was trimmed by 1 base and the J gene end by 6 bases; junction bases not matched to a gene: 9. The CDR3 bases are TGTGCCAGCAGTGAAGTGTGGGGGGGTCGGGGCGAGCAGTACTTC. The encoded protein is CASSEVWGGRGEQYF.

The chain is built from TRBV7-6 and TRBJ2-1; the D gene is possibly TRBD2 (6 bases). CDR1 SGHVS and CDR2 FNYEAQ come from the germline V gene. The CDR3 consists of 16 residues. Trimming pared 2 bases from V and 3 bases from J, leaving 14 bases between. In nucleotides, the CDR3 is TGTGCCAGCAGCTTACCTGGAGGGGCTTTCTACAATGAGCAGTTCTTC. Encoded protein: CASSLPGGAFYNEQFF.

V is TRBV7-3 and J is TRBJ1-3; no clear D. Germline loops: CDR1 SGHTA, CDR2 FQGTGA. The ends were cut back, 5 bases at V and 0 bases at J, with 29 bases in the middle. The CDR3 sequence is 21 residues long. CDR3 protein: CASSPTTTGYFIWHSGNTIYF. CDR3 sequence (DNA): TGTGCCAGCAGCCCTACGACCACGGGGTACTTCATCTGGCACTCTGGAAACACCATATATTTT.

V is TRBV4-3 and J is TRBJ2-3; TRBD2 is a possible D gene (6 bases). CDR3 length: 17 residues. Germline values: CDR1 LGHNA, CDR2 YSLEER. V lost 0 bases, J lost 0 bases, and 13 bases lay in between. The CDR3 here is CASSQDLLASSTDTQYF. In nucleotides, the CDR3 is TGCGCCAGCAGCCAAGACTTACTAGCCTCTAGCACAGATACGCAGTATTTT.

V usage is TRBV11-3 and J usage is TRBJ1-5; D is unclear. CDR1 and CDR2 (germline): SGHNT, YENEEA. The CDR3 runs 15 residues. Trimming pared 2 bases from V and 5 bases from J, leaving 13 bases between. The CDR3 region is CASSLNRAGDQPQHF. DNA of the CDR3: TGTGCCAGCAGCTTAAACCGGGCGGGAGATCAGCCCCAGCATTTT.

V gene TRBV5-1 combines with J gene TRBJ2-7; possible D gene TRBD2, 5 bases. The germline gives CDR1 SGHRS, CDR2 YFSETQ. V was clipped by 4 bases and J by 7 bases, with 15 bases between them. This CDR3 spans 13 amino acids. DNA of the CDR3: TGCGCCAGCAGCCCAAAGACGGGAAAAGAGCAGTACTTC. Translated, it gives CASSPKTGKEQYF.

The CDR3 bases are TGTGCCAGCAGCGCACAAGACAGAGGTACTCGTTACAATGAGCAGTTCTTC. Its translation is CASSAQDRGTRYNEQFF. The genes are TRBV9 and TRBJ2-1, with D perhaps TRBD1 (5 bases). V was shortened by 3 bases and J by 4 bases, with 20 bases between the two germline ends. Per the germline V gene, CDR1 is SGDLS and CDR2 is YYNGEE. The CDR3 is made up of 17 amino acids.

The V call is TRBV5-4, the J call TRBJ1-2, with 9 bases lining up with TRBD1. After removal of 0 bases from V and 10 bases from J, the junction contained 7 bases not matched to a gene. CDR1 and CDR2 from the germline V gene are SGHNT and YYREEE (reference sequence). The CDR3 totals 14 residues. The CDR3 here is CASSLDRGQGNYTF. In DNA, the CDR3 is TGTGCCAGCAGCTTGGACAGGGGGCAGGGTAACTACACCTTC. Drawing the rest from reference TRBV5-4 and TRBJ1-2, the complete variable domain is ETGVTQSPTHLIKTRGQQVTLRCSSQSGHNTVSWYQQALGQGPQFIFQYYREEENGRGNFPPRFSGLQFPNYSSELNVNALELDDSALYLCASSLDRGQGNYTFGSGTRLTVV.

V and J are TRBV28 and TRBJ2-1; D call uncertain. Germline loops: CDR1 MDHEN, CDR2 SYDVKM. The CDR3 spans 15 residues. V was pared by 1 base and J by 3 bases, with 10 bases between. CDR3 amino acids: CASSLLRRNYNEQFF. The CDR3, as DNA: TGTGCCAGCAGTTTATTAAGGCGGAACTACAATGAGCAGTTCTTC.

CDR3 in amino acids: CASSLTFGGGIRNEQFF. The CDR3 bases are TGTGCCAGCAGTCTTACCTTTGGGGGAGGGATTCGCAATGAGCAGTTCTTC. The gene calls are TRBV27 and TRBJ2-1; 7 positions match TRBD2. CDR1 is MNHEY and CDR2 is SMNVEV in the germline V gene (reference sequence). The CDR3 length is 17 residues. V lost 5 bases and J lost 6; bases outside the gene matches: 16.

The rearrangement links TRBV7-3 to TRBJ2-1, with D perhaps matching TRBD1 (6 bases). The CDR3 runs to 12 residues. CDR1 and CDR2 (germline): SGHTA, FQGTGA. V lost 2 bases and J 8 bases, leaving 7 bases between the germline ends. The CDR3 region has the DNA TGTGCCAGCAGCTTACAGGGGTATGAGCAGTTCTTC. Its protein is CASSLQGYEQFF.

This chain connects TRBV18 to TRBJ1-1; 7 positions match TRBD1. This CDR3 region has 14 residues. The V gene end was trimmed by 3 bases and the J gene end by 4 bases; junction bases not matched to a gene: 5. Germline assignment: CDR1 KGHSH and CDR2 LQKENI. The CDR3 is CASSPRQGSTEAFF. The CDR3 DNA is TGTGCCAGCTCACCTCGACAGGGATCCACTGAAGCTTTCTTT.

This clone was counted once. This chain uses TRBV29-1 with TRBJ1-2, with 8 positions matching TRBD1. Germline V gene lookup returns CDR1 SQVTM and CDR2 ANQGSEA. V lost 0 bases and J lost 8; bases outside the gene matches: 5. CDR3 length: 13 residues. CDR3 coding DNA: TGCAGCGTTGAAGAACGCAGGGGGCGAGGCTACACCTTC. Translating it yields CSVEERRGRGYTF.

V and J are TRBV4-2 and TRBJ2-5; the D gene is possibly TRBD2 (5 bases). V shed 3 bases and J shed 4 bases, with 6 bases lying between them. The CDR3 covers 12 residues. Germline loops: CDR1 LGHNA, CDR2 YNFKEQ. The CDR3 here is CASSQEAETQYF. The DNA for the CDR3 is TGTGCCAGCAGCCAGGAGGCAGAGACCCAGTACTTC.

The rearrangement uses TRBV5-1 and TRBJ1-3; 7 nucleotides match TRBD1. Germline V gives CDR1 SGHRS, CDR2 YFSETQ. V gave up 4 bases and J gave up 0 bases; unmatched junction bases: 7. The CDR3 has 16 residues. CDR3 protein: CASSKGTVSSGNTIYF. CDR3 nucleotides: TGCGCCAGCAGCAAAGGGACAGTTAGCTCTGGAAACACCATATATTTT. The full variable domain, its missing parts supplied by reference TRBV5-1 and TRBJ1-3, is KAGVTQTPRYLIKTRGQQVTLSCSPISGHRSVSWYQQTPGQGLQFLFEYFSETQRNKGNFPGRFSGRQFSNSRSEMNVSTLELGDSALYLCASSKGTVSSGNTIYFGEGSWLTVV.

The chain links TRBV18 to TRBJ2-3, with D perhaps TRBD2 (6 bases). Trimming left V 1 base short and J 1 base short, with 12 bases between. The CDR3 is 16 residues long. From germline, CDR1 is KGHSH and CDR2 LQKENI. The CDR3 here is CASSPLGRPRTDTQYF. CDR3 coding DNA: TGTGCCAGCTCACCACTGGGGAGGCCACGCACAGATACGCAGTATTTT. The whole variable domain, remainder taken from reference TRBV18 and TRBJ2-3, is NAGVMQNPRHLVRRRGQEARLRCSPMKGHSHVYWYRQLPEEGLKFMVYLQKENIIDESGMPKERFSAEFPKEGPSILRIQQVVRGDSAAYFCASSPLGRPRTDTQYFGPGTRLTVL.

The chain recombines TRBV28 with TRBJ1-1, with 11 bases fitting TRBD1. This CDR3 has 14 amino acids. CDR1 is MDHEN and CDR2 is SYDVKM in the germline V gene. J lost 3 bases, V lost 4 bases, and 1 base had no gene match. CDR3: CASSSGQGDTEAFF. The DNA for the CDR3 is TGTGCCAGCAGTTCGGGACAGGGGGACACTGAAGCTTTCTTT. Full variable domain (remainder filled in from reference TRBV28 and TRBJ1-1): DVKVTQSSRYLVKRTGEKVFLECVQDMDHENMFWYRQDPGLGLRLIYFSYDVKMKEKGDIPEGYSVSREKKERFSLILESASTNQTSMYLCASSSGQGDTEAFFGQGTRLTVV.

The V call is TRBV5-4, the J call TRBJ2-5; 10 positions agree with TRBD1. The CDR3 is made up of 14 amino acids. Per germline, CDR1 SGHNT and CDR2 YYREEE (reference sequence). V gave up 4 bases and J gave up 5 bases; unmatched junction bases: 5. The CDR3 region is CASSRDRGEETQYF. CDR3 in DNA: TGTGCCAGCAGCAGGGACAGGGGTGAGGAGACCCAGTACTTC.

This chain uses TRBV6-5 with TRBJ2-1, with 10 nucleotides matching TRBD2. V lost 0 bases, J lost 4 bases, and 3 bases stayed unmatched. Looked up from germline, CDR1 is MNHEY and CDR2 is SVGAGI. CDR3 length: 16 amino acids. The CDR3, as DNA: TGTGCCAGCAGTTACTCCGGGACTAGCGAATACAATGAGCAGTTCTTC. It yields the protein CASSYSGTSEYNEQFF.